Presented here are 27 T cell receptor beta chains from one specimen sequenced in a study of Graves' ophthalmopathy and Graves' hyperthyroidism. Beta-chain TCR CDR3 regions were amplified from RNA transcripts. First-round RT-PCR employed HTBI primers, with a second-round multiplex PCR after it. Using its own MiXCR run on the multiplex PCR reads, TCRdb lists one record per CDR3 protein. The sample lists 560,000 or so distinct CDR3 sequences; approximately 37% were seen once. The sequencing input was peripheral blood or thyroid tissue (not recorded which). The receptors come from an adult man with Graves' hyperthyroidism.

This chain uses TRBV5-1 with TRBJ1-2; TRBD1 agrees at 10 bases. Germline V lookup: CDR1 SGHRS, CDR2 YFSETQ. Unmatched junction bases numbered 8, after V lost 7 bases and J lost 8 bases. The CDR3 covers 13 residues. DNA for the CDR3: TGCGCCAGCTCCGGGACAGGGGAGTCCGGCTACACCTTC. It specifies CASSGTGESGYTF.

This clonotype appeared many times. V is TRBV15 and J is TRBJ1-1; D call uncertain. Trimming cost V 1 base and J 1 base, with 10 bases left between them. CDR1 and CDR2 from the germline V gene are LNHNV and YYDKDF (reference sequence). The CDR3 runs to 15 residues. As DNA, the CDR3 is TGTGCCACCAGCAGAGTGGAGGGCGAGAACACTGAAGCTTTCTTT. This codes for CATSRVEGENTEAFF.

The table lists this clonotype with many counts. The V call is TRBV24-1, the J call TRBJ1-5; D perhaps matches TRBD1 (5 bases). Per the germline V gene, CDR1 is KGHDR and CDR2 is SFDVKD. The ends were cut back, 4 bases at V and 6 bases at J, with 12 bases in the middle. This CDR3 spans 14 amino acids. CDR3 coding DNA: TGTGCCACCAGTGACCGCAGGGTGGCTCAGCCCCAGCATTTT. As protein: CATSDRRVAQPQHF.

Ten or more counts support this clonotype. This chain uses TRBV10-3 with TRBJ1-5; no clear D gene. The CDR3 covers 12 residues. The germline V gene has CDR1 ENHRY and CDR2 SYGVKD. V was cut by 9 bases and J by 2 bases, with 8 bases left in between. The CDR3 DNA reads as TGTGCCATGGGTTCAGGCAATCAGCCCCAGCATTTT. It is translated as CAMGSGNQPQHF.

Ten or more counts support this clonotype. The V call is TRBV5-1, the J call TRBJ2-6; D is unclear. Trimming removed 0 bases from V and 3 bases from J, with 10 bases in between. This CDR3 contains 16 residues. Germline V gene data show CDR1 as SGHRS and CDR2 as YFSETQ. The CDR3 DNA sequence: TGCGCCAGCAGCTTGGATCCGGGCGGTGGGGCCAACGTCCTGACTTTC. This translates into CASSLDPGGGANVLTF.

The CDR3 loop reads CASSLSLAVNEQFF. For the CDR3, the DNA is TGTGCCAGCAGCTTATCTCTAGCGGTGAATGAGCAGTTCTTC. The chain has TRBV7-2 and TRBJ2-7; 7 bases agree with TRBD2. The J call may be incorrect, as the DNA end agrees better with TRBJ2-1. In germline, CDR1 is SGHTA, CDR2 FQGNSA. This CDR3 is 14 amino acids long.

This clonotype was picked up many times. The V gene is TRBV2, the J gene TRBJ1-2, with D unclear. Germline V CDR1 and CDR2: SNHLY, FYNNEI. V lost 3 bases to trimming and J lost 1 base, with 6 bases between them. This CDR3 has 13 amino acids. Here the CDR3 reads CASSDGVNYGYTF. The CDR3 DNA reads as TGTGCCAGCAGTGACGGAGTTAACTATGGCTACACCTTC.

The V and J genes are TRBV20-1 and TRBJ2-2; 7 nucleotides line up with TRBD2. With V trimmed by 5 bases and J by 5 bases, 11 bases remained unmatched. The V gene's germline CDR1 is DFQATT and CDR2 SNEGSKA (reference sequence). The length of the CDR3 is 15 residues. The chain's CDR3 is CSAGRAGLGTGELFF. The DNA for the CDR3 is TGCAGTGCTGGGAGAGCGGGATTAGGGACCGGGGAGCTGTTTTTT.

In this sample, this clonotype turned up many times. J is TRBJ2-7 and V is TRBV6-6; 9 bases fit TRBD1. Germline V gene sequence: CDR1 MNHNY, CDR2 SVGAGI (reference sequence). V trimming: 5 bases; J trimming: 5 bases; junction bases outside the gene matches: 10. The CDR3 covers 15 residues. The CDR3 DNA follows: TGTGCCAGCAGTCCACCGGGACAGGGAAACGACGAGCAGTACTTC. It yields the protein CASSPPGQGNDEQYF.

V usage is TRBV7-9 and J usage is TRBJ2-1; 16 nucleotides agree with TRBD2. V shed 5 bases, J shed 3 bases, and the junction held 1 base outside the gene matches. Germline CDR1 is SEHNR and CDR2 is FQNEAQ (reference sequence). The CDR3 is 16 amino acids. CDR3 in DNA: TGTGCCAGCAGCGGGACTAGCGGGGGGGTCTACAATGAGCAGTTCTTC. Translated, it gives CASSGTSGGVYNEQFF.

This clonotype was detected ten times or more. J is TRBJ1-6 and V is TRBV12-5; 7 nucleotides agree with TRBD1. The V gene's germline CDR1 is LGHNT and CDR2 FRNRAP. V shed 5 bases, J shed 2 bases, and the junction held 3 bases outside the gene matches. The length of the CDR3 is 15 residues. The CDR3 DNA is TGTGCTAGTGGTGAGGGACAGCCCTATAATTCACCCCTCCACTTT. It yields the protein CASGEGQPYNSPLHF.

In its sample, this clonotype was seen many times. This CDR3 is CSAPSLNTGELFF. CDR3 DNA sequence: TGCAGTGCGCCGTCTTTGAACACCGGGGAGCTGTTTTTT. This chain connects TRBV20-1 to TRBJ2-2; D gene ambiguous. V was clipped by 6 bases and J by 1 base, with 9 bases between them. There are 13 residues in the CDR3. In germline, CDR1 is DFQATT, CDR2 SNEGSKA (reference sequence).

V is TRBV7-9 and J is TRBJ2-7; no clear D. Deletions cut 2 bases from V and 6 bases from J, with 8 bases between. The CDR3 covers 12 residues. The germline gives CDR1 SEHNR, CDR2 FQNEAQ (reference sequence). The CDR3 DNA follows: TGTGCCAGCAGCTTAAACGATATCGAGCAGTACTTC. Protein product: CASSLNDIEQYF. Full variable domain (rest looked up from reference TRBV7-9 and TRBJ2-7): DTGVSQNPRHKITKRGQNVTFRCDPISEHNRLYWYRQTLGQGPEFLTYFQNEAQLEKSRLLSDRFSAERPKGSFSTLEIQRTEQGDSAMYLCASSLNDIEQYFGPGTRLTVT.

This clonotype was picked up many times. J is TRBJ1-4 and V is TRBV7-9; no definite D call. V lost 6 bases, J lost 8 bases, and 10 bases lay in between. There are 12 residues in the CDR3. Germline V CDR1 and CDR2: SEHNR, FQNEAQ (reference sequence). In DNA, the CDR3 is TGTGCCAGCAGGATGGGAGGAGAAAAACTGTTTTTT. Protein product: CASRMGGEKLFF.

This clonotype has just a few counts. A read error may produce the germline difference seen at one junction end. The rearrangement links TRBV2 to TRBJ2-7, with 10 bases aligning to TRBD2. This CDR3 is built from 14 residues. The germline V gene encodes CDR1 SNHLY and CDR2 FYNNEI. CDR3 DNA sequence: TGTGCCAGCAGTCTAGCGGGGGTCTCCTACGAGCAGTGCTTC. Its translation: CASSLAGVSYEQCF.

In its sample, this clonotype was seen a few times. The CDR3 DNA reads TGTGCCAGCAGTGAAGACCGCGGTTATGAGCAGTTCTTC. It encodes CASSEDRGYEQFF. The rearrangement uses TRBV2 and TRBJ2-7, with D unclear. The tail of the sequence fits TRBJ2-1 better, so the J call may be wrong. The CDR3 length is 13 residues. Germline CDR1 is SNHLY and CDR2 is FYNNEI.

This clonotype was seen ten or more times. The CDR3 spells CASTPSGTFEQYF. In nucleotides, the CDR3 is TGCGCCAGCACCCCTAGCGGGACCTTCGAGCAGTACTTC. This rearrangement joins TRBV10-2 to TRBJ2-7; 9 nucleotides line up with TRBD2. CDR1 is WSHSY and CDR2 is SAAADI in the germline V gene. This CDR3 is built from 13 residues. With 7 bases clipped from V and 6 bases from J, the junction kept 7 bases outside the gene matches.

The chain employs TRBV9 and TRBJ2-3; a weak D match, TRBD1 (5 bases). Deletions cut 1 base from V and 1 base from J, with 16 bases between. CDR1 and CDR2 (germline): SGDLS, YYNGEE. The CDR3 loop spans 17 amino acids. The CDR3 bases are TGTGCCAGCAGCGTAATTACGTCGCAGGGCGGCACAGATACGCAGTATTTT. This translates into CASSVITSQGGTDTQYF.

The J gene is TRBJ2-7, the V gene TRBV29-1; TRBD2 agrees at 8 bases. The V gene end was trimmed by 6 bases and the J gene end by 6 bases; junction bases not matched to a gene: 10. The CDR3 sequence is 13 residues long. Germline V CDR1 and CDR2: SQVTM, ANQGSEA. As DNA, the CDR3 is TGCAGCGTCGGTGGGACTAGTCCGGGCGAGCAGTACTTC. Translation gives CSVGGTSPGEQYF.

The rearrangement links TRBV11-2 to TRBJ2-7, with 9 bases matching TRBD1. The CDR3 is made up of 13 amino acids. With 8 bases clipped from V and 3 bases from J, the junction kept 5 bases outside the gene matches. Looked up from germline, CDR1 is SGHAT and CDR2 is FQNNGV. CDR3 protein: CASASTGGYEQYF. Written as DNA, the CDR3 is TGTGCCAGCGCTTCGACAGGGGGCTACGAGCAGTACTTC.

In its sample, this clonotype was seen many times. The chain employs TRBV20-1 and TRBJ1-4; 7 bases are shared with TRBD1. The V gene's germline CDR1 is DFQATT and CDR2 SNEGSKA (reference sequence). V lost 3 bases, J lost 5 bases, and 9 bases stayed unmatched. This CDR3 region has 15 residues. Here the CDR3 DNA reads TGCAGTGCTAGTTTTCCGGGACAGAGAAATGAAAAACTGTTTTTT. This translates into CSASFPGQRNEKLFF.

This clonotype was counted at least ten times. This chain uses TRBV7-8 with TRBJ2-2; 8 bases agree with TRBD1. Germline loops: CDR1 SGHVS, CDR2 FQNEAQ. There are 16 residues in the CDR3. V shed 5 bases, J shed 3 bases, and the junction held 8 bases outside the gene matches. The CDR3 sequence is CASSLKRTGYTGELFF. The DNA for the CDR3 is TGTGCCAGCAGCCTCAAACGGACAGGGTACACCGGGGAGCTGTTTTTT. Full variable domain (remainder filled in from reference TRBV7-8 and TRBJ2-2): GAGVSQSPRYKVAKRGQDVALRCDPISGHVSLFWYQQALGQGPEFLTYFQNEAQLDKSGLPSDRFFAERPEGSVSTLKIQRTQQEDSAVYLCASSLKRTGYTGELFFGEGSRLTVL.

This clonotype was detected only a few times. This chain connects TRBV18 to TRBJ2-7; either TRBD1 or TRBD2 may supply D (5 bases each). V lost 5 bases and J 0 bases, leaving 11 bases between the germline ends. This CDR3 is 14 amino acids long. The germline V gene has CDR1 KGHSH and CDR2 LQKENI. The CDR3 is CASSEGLSSYEQYF. CDR3 nucleotide sequence: TGTGCCAGCTCAGAGGGGTTAAGCTCCTACGAGCAGTACTTC. Drawing the rest from reference TRBV18 and TRBJ2-7, the complete variable domain is NAGVMQNPRHLVRRRGQEARLRCSPMKGHSHVYWYRQLPEEGLKFMVYLQKENIIDESGMPKERFSAEFPKEGPSILRIQQVVRGDSAAYFCASSEGLSSYEQYFGPGTRLTVT.

The chain employs TRBV20-1 and TRBJ2-7; the match to TRBD2 covers 13 bases. Gene TRBJ2-1 matches the end of the DNA better, so the J call may be wrong. Germline loops: CDR1 DFQATT, CDR2 SNEGSKA (reference sequence). The CDR3 contains 14 residues. The CDR3 loop is CSARLAGGVDEQFF. For the CDR3, the DNA is TGCAGTGCCAGACTAGCGGGGGGCGTAGATGAGCAGTTCTTC.

This chain uses TRBV29-1 with TRBJ2-7, with D unclear. The end of the DNA aligns better with TRBJ2-1, so the J call may be wrong. This CDR3 region has 11 residues. Germline values: CDR1 SQVTM, CDR2 ANQGSEA. The CDR3 nucleotides are TGCAGCGTTAGAACTGGGAATGAGCAGTTCTTC. It translates to CSVRTGNEQFF.

Worth noting for this clonotype: This may be a read error, as it is one base from a much larger clone. This rearrangement joins TRBV5-1 to TRBJ1-2, with D unresolved. Germline CDR1 SGHRS, CDR2 YFSETQ. The CDR3 is made up of 15 amino acids. The CDR3 region has the DNA TGCGCCAGCAGCTTGGCCCCGACCGCCAACTGTGGCTACACCTTC. Its protein is CASSLAPTANCGYTF.

Of note for this clonotype: Its ends do not fully match the called genes, so a read error is possible. Written as DNA, the CDR3 is TGCAGCTTTGAATCCGACAGGGGGCAGAGAGGCACTGAAGCTTTCTTT. Translated, it gives CSFESDRGQRGTEAFF. The chain joins TRBV29-1 to TRBJ1-1; the match to TRBD1 covers 10 bases. The germline V gene has CDR1 SQVTM and CDR2 ANQGSEA. This CDR3 contains 16 residues.